Listed below are T cell receptor beta chains from one sample, sequenced in a study of T cell changes during pregnancy in multiple sclerosis. Profiling relied on immunoSEQ multiplex PCR, and the TCRdb table lists in-frame clones only, not all of them. This repertoire shows some 70,000 clones, 75% to 95% found once; its top ten account for about 0.3%. This specimen was CD4+ T cells from peripheral blood mononuclear cells, taken in the third trimester of pregnancy. The receptor source for this set is a female donor in good health, enrolled as a control in a pregnancy study. CDR3s include the opening cysteine and the closing phenylalanine or tryptophan. Fields, in order: clone size, D gene, V gene, J gene, CDR3 DNA, CDR3 protein. A D gene is named only where the DNA matches it firmly. Only part of the rows carry a size: once, few, many, or a class if the clone is expanded.

>NA|NA|TRBV4-3|TRBJ1-5
TGCGCCAGCAGCCAAGATCGCAGTAGCAATCAGCCCCAGCATTTT
CASSQDRSSNQPQHF
>NA|NA|TRBV11-2|TRBJ1-1
TGTGCCAGCAGCCGAAATAGCCCGAACACTGAAGCTTTCTTT
CASSRNSPNTEAFF
>NA|TRBD1|TRBV30|TRBJ1-1
TGTGCCTGGAGCTTCAGGGACAGGGGAAACACTGAAGCTTTCTTT
CAWSFRDRGNTEAFF
>NA|TRBD1|TRBV4-3|TRBJ1-1
TGCGCCAGCAGCCAAGCCAACAGGGGGGCTGAAGCTTTCTTT
CASSQANRGAEAFF
>NA|TRBD2|TRBV30|TRBJ2-3
TGTGCCTGGAGTCTCCTTGGCGGGGGTTTGGATACGCAGTATTTT
CAWSLLGGGLDTQYF
>NA|NA|TRBV7-7|TRBJ2-2
TGTGCCAGCAGCTTAGATACGAACACCGGGGAGCTGTTTTTT
CASSLDTNTGELFF
>NA|NA|TRBV19|TRBJ2-2
TGTGCCAGTAGTATAGGTCGAGCCGGCGGGGAGCTGTTTTTT
CASSIGRAGGELFF
>NA|TRBD1|TRBV19|TRBJ1-6
TGTGCCAGTAGCACTGGGACAGGGTTAAATTCACCCCTCCACTTT
CASSTGTGLNSPLHF
>NA|NA|TRBV7-8|TRBJ2-7
TGTGCCAGCAGCTACTTCTTCGGACACGACTACGAGCAGTACTTC
CASSYFFGHDYEQYF
>once|NA|TRBV9|TRBJ2-7
TGTGCCAGCAGCGACGGAATACAGGGTCCGAATGAGCAGTACTTC
CASSDGIQGPNEQYF
>once|TRBD2|TRBV5-1|TRBJ2-7
TGCGCCAGCAGCCCGGGGACTAGCTCCTACGAGCAGTACTTC
CASSPGTSSYEQYF
>NA|NA|TRBV2|TRBJ2-7
TGTGCCAGCAGTCACAGGGAGTTCTACGAGCAGTACTTC
CASSHREFYEQYF
>NA|NA|TRBV6-6|TRBJ1-5
TGTGCCAGCAGACCGGCCCTACGGGATCAGCCCCAGCATTTT
CASRPALRDQPQHF
>NA|TRBD2|TRBV9|TRBJ2-3
TGTGCCAGCAGCCCGTCTGTAGGTAGCGGGGCTAGCACAGATACGCAGTATTTT
CASSPSVGSGASTDTQYF
>NA|NA|TRBV5-1|TRBJ2-6
TGCGCCAGCAGTTCCTTACCCCGGGGTATGGGCTCTGGGGCCAACGTCCTGACTTTC
CASSSLPRGMGSGANVLTF
>NA|TRBD1|TRBV9|TRBJ1-1
TGTGCCAGCAGCGCAAACCGGGACAGCGCTTTGAACACTGAAGCTTTCTTT
CASSANRDSALNTEAFF
>once|NA|TRBV7-2|TRBJ1-5
TGTGCCAGCAGCTTAGGAGACAGGACTCAGCCCCAGCATTTT
CASSLGDRTQPQHF
>NA|NA|TRBV29-1|TRBJ2-3
TGCAGCGTTGCCCCTGGACTTTTCCGCACAGATACGCAGTATTTT
CSVAPGLFRTDTQYF
>NA|NA|TRBV5-1|TRBJ1-2
TGCGCCAGCAGCTTGGAGGAGACGGCGTCAGGCTACACCTTC
CASSLEETASGYTF
>NA|NA|TRBV15|TRBJ1-4
TGTGCCACCAGCAGAGACGGGGGGCCGGGTGAAAAACTGTTTTTT
CATSRDGGPGEKLFF
>NA|TRBD1|TRBV5-1|TRBJ1-5
TGCGCCAGCAGCGCGGACGGACAGGGAGGCAATCAGCCCCAGCATTTT
CASSADGQGGNQPQHF
>NA|NA|TRBV5-1|TRBJ2-2
TGCGCCAGCAGCTTACTGGGCCCCGGGGAGCTGTTTTTT
CASSLLGPGELFF
>NA|TRBD1|TRBV4-2|TRBJ1-2
TGTGCCAGCAGCCAAGATGGGACAGGGGGCGCAGGAGGCTACACCTTC
CASSQDGTGGAGGYTF
>NA|NA|TRBV10-3|TRBJ1-1
TGTGCCATCAGTGCTCCAGCCGTGGGCCGACCGGGGAGGTACACTGAAGCTTTCTTT
CAISAPAVGRPGRYTEAFF
>NA|TRBD1|TRBV6-1|TRBJ1-5
TGTGCCAGCACCTGGGACAGGGATCAGCCCCAGCATTTT
CASTWDRDQPQHF
>NA|TRBD1|TRBV5-4|TRBJ1-2
TGTGCCAGCAGCCCCACTAGGGACAGATACAGGCTTGGCTACACCTTC
CASSPTRDRYRLGYTF
>NA|TRBD1|TRBV4-3|TRBJ2-7
TGCGCCAGCAGCCAAGGGGGGACAGCGGCCGACGAGCAGTACTTC
CASSQGGTAADEQYF
>NA|NA|TRBV6-6|TRBJ1-1
TGTGCCAGCAGTCCCCGGGGAGCCGTGAACACTGAAGCTTTCTTT
CASSPRGAVNTEAFF
>NA|TRBD1|TRBV5-1|TRBJ2-3
TGCGCCAGCAGCTTGGTGCAGGGGGCGGGCACAGATACGCAGTATTTT
CASSLVQGAGTDTQYF
>NA|NA|TRBV7-9|TRBJ1-2
TGTGCCAGCAGCTTAGATGGTACACCTCGCTATGGCTACACCTTC
CASSLDGTPRYGYTF
>NA|TRBD1|TRBV5-5|TRBJ1-5
TGTGCCAGCAGCTGGACAGGGGATCAGCCCCAGCATTTT
CASSWTGDQPQHF
>NA|NA|TRBV29-1|TRBJ1-2
TGCAGCGTTGAGTGGTCAGGGACTAACTATGGCTACACCTTC
CSVEWSGTNYGYTF
>NA|TRBD2|TRBV7-2|TRBJ2-5
TGTGCCAGCAGCCCAGCTAGCGGGGGGGTCCAAGAGACCCAGTACTTC
CASSPASGGVQETQYF
>NA|TRBD1|TRBV7-3|TRBJ1-1
TGTGCCAGCACCCAAGGGGGACAGGGGACTGAAGCTTTCTTT
CASTQGGQGTEAFF
>NA|NA|TRBV7-3|TRBJ2-5
TGTGCCAGCAGCTCCGTGGGGGGGGCTGAGGAGACCCAGTACTTC
CASSSVGGAEETQYF
>NA|NA|TRBV6-5|TRBJ1-2
TGTGCCAGTCTACCGGCAGGGGAGGGCTATGGCTACACCTTC
CASLPAGEGYGYTF
>NA|TRBD1|TRBV4-1|TRBJ2-7
TGCGCCAGCAGCCAAGCCAGCGGGACAGGGTCTTACGAGCAGTACTTC
CASSQASGTGSYEQYF
>once|TRBD1|TRBV4-2|TRBJ1-4
TGTGCCAGCAGCCAACCGGGGACAGGTGAAAAACTGTTTTTT
CASSQPGTGEKLFF
>NA|TRBD2|TRBV5-1|TRBJ2-5
TGCGCCAGCAGCTACCGGGAGGAAGAGACCCAGTACTTC
CASSYREEETQYF
>NA|TRBD1|TRBV7-3|TRBJ1-2
TGTGCCAGCAGCTTGGGACAGGGCGATGGCTACACCTTC
CASSLGQGDGYTF
>NA|NA|TRBV18|TRBJ1-1
TGTGCCAGCTCACCCACCGGGACTACCACTGAAGCTTTCTTT
CASSPTGTTTEAFF
>NA|NA|TRBV21-1|TRBJ1-5
TGTGCCAGCAGCAACCCGGACAGGGGGCATCAGCCCCAGCATTTT
CASSNPDRGHQPQHF